Shown below are 17 T cell receptor beta chains from a single sample sequenced in a study of monozygotic twins with inflammatory bowel disease. TCRdb reanalyzed the 5' RACE reads, giving one entry per CDR3 protein sequence and no DNA. Seen in this sample are about 160,000 distinct CDR3 sequences; the ten most common clones hold roughly 7%. Sequencing was carried out using blood. These receptors were obtained from a human donor with ulcerative colitis or Crohn's disease, or a healthy co-twin of an affected twin (not recorded which).

The chain is built from TRBV18 and TRBJ2-1. The CDR3 runs 16 residues. CDR1 is KGHSH, CDR2 LQKENI, per germline. The CDR3 loop reads CASSPPERISYNEQFF.

The chain combines TRBV28 with TRBJ2-5; the TCRdb D gene call, TRBD1, has no DNA to confirm it. CDR1 MDHEN and CDR2 SYDVKM come from the germline V gene. The CDR3 contains 15 residues. This CDR3 is CASSRLAPVGETQYF.

The chain links TRBV12-2 to TRBJ2-7; TCRdb lists TRBD1, though no DNA is available to test this call. TRBV12-2 is listed as a pseudogene. CDR3 length: 12 amino acids. The CDR3 loop reads CTPPGTGVEQYF.

The chain combines TRBV28 with TRBJ2-3; the TCRdb D gene call, TRBD2, has no DNA to confirm it. Germline loops: CDR1 MDHEN, CDR2 SYDVKM. The CDR3 loop spans 15 amino acids. The CDR3 is CASSLEAGGTDTQYF.

V is TRBV28 and J is TRBJ2-5; TCRdb selects TRBD1, and the lack of DNA leaves this call unchecked. The CDR3 length is 15 residues. Germline assignment: CDR1 MDHEN and CDR2 SYDVKM. This chain's CDR3 is CASSSPPTGYETQYF. Drawing the rest from reference TRBV28 and TRBJ2-5, the complete variable domain is DVKVTQSSRYLVKRTGEKVFLECVQDMDHENMFWYRQDPGLGLRLIYFSYDVKMKEKGDIPEGYSVSREKKERFSLILESASTNQTSMYLCASSSPPTGYETQYFGPGTRLLVL.

The chain has TRBV10-2 and TRBJ1-3; there is no DNA to check the TCRdb D call of TRBD1. The CDR3 loop spans 16 amino acids. Germline CDR1 and CDR2: WSHSY and SAAADI. The CDR3 sequence: CASSYFTGHSGNTIYF.

V and J are TRBV24-1 and TRBJ2-2; the TRBD2 assignment by TCRdb is unverifiable without DNA. In germline, CDR1 is KGHDR, CDR2 SFDVKD. CDR3 length: 15 residues. CDR3 region: CATSDSRGLTGELFF.

This sequence joins TRBV6-1 and TRBJ1-6; TCRdb outputs TRBD1, but without DNA this stays unchecked. This CDR3 is 14 amino acids long. Germline values: CDR1 MNHNS, CDR2 SASEGT. The CDR3 sequence: CASRRQTHSSPLHF.

The V and J genes are TRBV19 and TRBJ1-5; TCRdb selects TRBD1, and the lack of DNA leaves this call unchecked. The CDR3 consists of 15 residues. CDR1 is LNHDA, CDR2 SQIVND, per germline (reference sequence). The CDR3 is CASSIGGSSNQPQHF.

This chain links TRBV20-1 with TRBJ2-7; TCRdb returns TRBD1, unconfirmable since there is no DNA. Germline V gene lookup returns CDR1 DFQATT and CDR2 SNEGSKA (reference sequence). There are 15 residues in the CDR3. CDR3 region: CSATPGTGGADEQYF.

This sequence joins TRBV20-1 and TRBJ2-7. The CDR3 consists of 15 residues. Germline V gene data show CDR1 as DFQATT and CDR2 as SNEGSKA (reference sequence). The CDR3 protein is CSASPYGRVDGEQYF.

This rearrangement joins TRBV20-1 to TRBJ1-5; with no DNA, the TCRdb D assignment of TRBD1 cannot be verified. This CDR3 is built from 14 residues. Germline CDR1 and CDR2: DFQATT and SNEGSKA (reference sequence). The CDR3 sequence: CSARGAYSNQPQHF.

V and J are TRBV7-7 and TRBJ2-3; TCRdb reports TRBD1, a call that lacks DNA to check it against. The V gene's germline CDR1 is SSHAT and CDR2 FNYEAQ (reference sequence). CDR3 length: 16 residues. Here the CDR3 reads CASSLRLGGSTDTQYF.

The chain is built from TRBV20-1 and TRBJ1-1; absent DNA, TCRdb's TRBD1 call cannot be checked. CDR3 length equals 15 residues. Germline CDR1 and CDR2: DFQATT and SNEGSKA (reference sequence). This CDR3 is CSARARQGLNTEAFF.

This rearrangement joins TRBV4-3 to TRBJ2-1; TCRdb proposes TRBD1, but this gene call is untestable without DNA. The CDR3 spans 16 residues. Germline values: CDR1 LGHNA, CDR2 YSLEER. CDR3 loop: CASSQDRQVAYNEQFF.

The rearrangement uses TRBV28 and TRBJ2-1; the TCRdb D gene call, TRBD2, has no DNA to confirm it. CDR3 length: 14 residues. Germline values: CDR1 MDHEN, CDR2 SYDVKM. CDR3 sequence reads: CASGRSGEYNEQFF.

The CDR3 region is CASSFYSGANTGELFF. V is TRBV5-4 and J is TRBJ2-2; TCRdb selects TRBD2, and the lack of DNA leaves this call unchecked. CDR1 and CDR2 (germline): SGHNT, YYREEE (reference sequence). The CDR3 is 16 residues long.